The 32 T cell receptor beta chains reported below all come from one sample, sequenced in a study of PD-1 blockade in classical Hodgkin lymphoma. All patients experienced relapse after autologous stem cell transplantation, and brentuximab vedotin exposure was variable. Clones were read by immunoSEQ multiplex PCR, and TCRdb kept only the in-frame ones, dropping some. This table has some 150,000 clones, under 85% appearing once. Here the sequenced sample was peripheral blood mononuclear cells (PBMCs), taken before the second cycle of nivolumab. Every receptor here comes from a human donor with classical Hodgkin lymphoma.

CDR3 in amino acids: CAISETDRGHKYF. The CDR3 DNA reads as TGTGCCATCAGTGAGACTGACAGGGGACATAAGTACTTC. The V call is TRBV10-3, the J call TRBJ2-7; 8 nucleotides agree with TRBD1. Germline V gene data show CDR1 as ENHRY and CDR2 as SYGVKD. Losses at the gene ends were 2 bases for V and 11 bases for J; bases not matched to a gene: 8. The CDR3 sequence is 13 residues long.

The CDR3 DNA follows: TGTGCCAGCAGCGTGACGGGAGTGACAGATACGCAGTATTTT. It translates to CASSVTGVTDTQYF. V and J are TRBV7-9 and TRBJ2-3; D perhaps matches TRBD2 (6 bases). CDR1 is SEHNR and CDR2 is FQNEAQ in the germline V gene (reference sequence). CDR3 length: 14 amino acids. V was cut by 5 bases and J by 3 bases, with 12 bases left in between.

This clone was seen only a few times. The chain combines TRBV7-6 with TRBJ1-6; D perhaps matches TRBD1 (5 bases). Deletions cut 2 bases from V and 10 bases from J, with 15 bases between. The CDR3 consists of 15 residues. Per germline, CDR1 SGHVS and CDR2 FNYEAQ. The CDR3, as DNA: TGTGCCAGCAGCTTAATCCCAGGGCCGGCATCACCCCTCCACTTT. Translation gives CASSLIPGPASPLHF.

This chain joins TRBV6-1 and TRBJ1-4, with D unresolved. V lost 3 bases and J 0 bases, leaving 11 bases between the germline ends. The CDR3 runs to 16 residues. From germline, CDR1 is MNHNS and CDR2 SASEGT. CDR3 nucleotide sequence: TGTGCCAGCAGTGACCCGCGGGGTACAACTAATGAAAAACTGTTTTTT. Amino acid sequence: CASSDPRGTTNEKLFF.

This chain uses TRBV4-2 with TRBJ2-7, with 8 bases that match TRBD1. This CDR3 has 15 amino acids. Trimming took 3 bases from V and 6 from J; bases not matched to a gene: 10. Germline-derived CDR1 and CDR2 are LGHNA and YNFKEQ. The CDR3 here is CASSHSRTGYGEQYF. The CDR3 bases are TGTGCCAGCAGCCACAGTAGGACAGGGTATGGCGAGCAGTACTTC.

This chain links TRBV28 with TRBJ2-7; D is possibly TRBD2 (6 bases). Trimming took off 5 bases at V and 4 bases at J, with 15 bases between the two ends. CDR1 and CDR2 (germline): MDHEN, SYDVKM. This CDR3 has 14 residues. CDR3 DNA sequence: TGTGCCAGCAGTGCGGGGCAGTCCTTATACGAGCAGTACTTC. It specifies CASSAGQSLYEQYF.

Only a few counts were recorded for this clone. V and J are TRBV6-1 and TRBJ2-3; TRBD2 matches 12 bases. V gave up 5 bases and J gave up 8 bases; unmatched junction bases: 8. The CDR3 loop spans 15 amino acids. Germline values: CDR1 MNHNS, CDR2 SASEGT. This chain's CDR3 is CASSHRLAGEGTQYF. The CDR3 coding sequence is TGTGCCAGCAGTCACAGACTAGCGGGAGAAGGTACGCAGTATTTT.

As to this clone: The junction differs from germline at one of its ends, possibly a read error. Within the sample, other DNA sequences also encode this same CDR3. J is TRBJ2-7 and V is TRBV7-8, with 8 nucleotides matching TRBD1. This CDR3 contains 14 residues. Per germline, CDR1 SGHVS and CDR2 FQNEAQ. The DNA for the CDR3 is TGTGCCAGCAGCTTGGACAGGGTTAAGGACGAGCAGTACTTT. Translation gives CASSLDRVKDEQYF.

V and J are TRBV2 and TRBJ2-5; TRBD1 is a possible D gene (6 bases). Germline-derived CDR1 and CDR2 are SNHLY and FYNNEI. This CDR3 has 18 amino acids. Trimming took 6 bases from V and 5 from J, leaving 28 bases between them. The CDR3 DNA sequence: TGTGCCAGCAGCGGACGACAGGAAGAGGAGTCCCCGTACGAGACCCAGTACTTC. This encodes CASSGRQEEESPYETQYF.

The CDR3 nucleotides read TGTGCCAGCAGCTTAATAGCGGGGCCCTACAATGAGCAGTTCTTC. This encodes CASSLIAGPYNEQFF. The chain carries TRBV7-3 and TRBJ2-1, with TRBD2 identical over 8 bases. V lost 1 base, J lost 2 bases, and 1 base stayed unmatched. CDR1 and CDR2 from the germline V gene are SGHTA and FQGTGA. CDR3 size: 15 residues.

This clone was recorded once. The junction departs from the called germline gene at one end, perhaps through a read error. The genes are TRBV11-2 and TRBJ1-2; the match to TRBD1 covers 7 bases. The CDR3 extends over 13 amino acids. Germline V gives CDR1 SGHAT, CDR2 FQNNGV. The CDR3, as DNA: TGTGCCAGCACCTTACAGGGGAGCTATGGCTACACCTTC. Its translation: CASTLQGSYGYTF.

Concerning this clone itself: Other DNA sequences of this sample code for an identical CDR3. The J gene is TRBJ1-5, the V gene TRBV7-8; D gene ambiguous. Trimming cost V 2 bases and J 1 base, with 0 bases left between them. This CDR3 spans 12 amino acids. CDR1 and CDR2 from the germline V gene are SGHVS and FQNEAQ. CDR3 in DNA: TGTGCCAGCAGCTTAAGCAATCAGCCCCAGCATTTT. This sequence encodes CASSLSNQPQHF.

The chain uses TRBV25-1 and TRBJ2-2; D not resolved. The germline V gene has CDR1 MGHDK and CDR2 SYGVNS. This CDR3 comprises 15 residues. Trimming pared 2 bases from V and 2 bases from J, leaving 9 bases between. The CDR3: CASSEETRNTGELFF. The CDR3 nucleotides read TGTGCCAGCAGTGAAGAAACGAGAAACACCGGGGAGCTGTTTTTT.

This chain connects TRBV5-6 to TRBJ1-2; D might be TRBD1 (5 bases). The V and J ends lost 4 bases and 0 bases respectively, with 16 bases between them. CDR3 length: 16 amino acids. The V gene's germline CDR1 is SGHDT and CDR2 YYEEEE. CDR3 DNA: TGTGCCAGCAGCCTCGCCTGGGGGACCTCTAACTATGGCTACACCTTC. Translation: CASSLAWGTSNYGYTF.

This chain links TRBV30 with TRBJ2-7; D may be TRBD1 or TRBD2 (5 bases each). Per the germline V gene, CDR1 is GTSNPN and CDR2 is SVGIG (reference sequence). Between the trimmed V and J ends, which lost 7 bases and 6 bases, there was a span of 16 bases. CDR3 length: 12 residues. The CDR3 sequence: CASQGRSSEQYF. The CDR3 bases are TGTGCCTCCCAGGGACGTTCGTCCGAGCAGTACTTC.

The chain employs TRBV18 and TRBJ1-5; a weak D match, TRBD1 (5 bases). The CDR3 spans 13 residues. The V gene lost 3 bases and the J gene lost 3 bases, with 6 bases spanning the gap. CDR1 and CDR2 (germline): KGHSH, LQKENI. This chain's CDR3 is CASSPTDNQPQHF. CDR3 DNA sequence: TGTGCCAGCTCACCGACAGACAATCAGCCCCAGCATTTT.

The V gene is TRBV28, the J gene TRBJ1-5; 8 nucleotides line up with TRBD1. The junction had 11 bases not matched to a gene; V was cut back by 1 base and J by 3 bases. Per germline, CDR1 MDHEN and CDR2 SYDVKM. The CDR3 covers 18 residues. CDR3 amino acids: CASSLLSGGQGLNQPQHF. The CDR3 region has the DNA TGTGCCAGCAGTTTATTGTCAGGAGGACAGGGCCTCAATCAGCCCCAGCATTTT.

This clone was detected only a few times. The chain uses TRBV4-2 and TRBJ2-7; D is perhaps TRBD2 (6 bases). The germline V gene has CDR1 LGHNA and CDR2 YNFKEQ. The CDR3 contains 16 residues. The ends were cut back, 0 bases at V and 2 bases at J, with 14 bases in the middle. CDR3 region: CASSQDFGRTTYEQYF. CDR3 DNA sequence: TGTGCCAGCAGCCAAGACTTCGGGCGGACTACCTACGAGCAGTACTTC.

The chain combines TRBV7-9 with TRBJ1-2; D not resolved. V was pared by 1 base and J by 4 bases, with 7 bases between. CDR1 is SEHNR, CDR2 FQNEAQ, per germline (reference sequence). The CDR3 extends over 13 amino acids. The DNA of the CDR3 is TGTGCCAGCAGCTTAGGTCTCGGCTATGGCTACACCTTC. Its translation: CASSLGLGYGYTF.

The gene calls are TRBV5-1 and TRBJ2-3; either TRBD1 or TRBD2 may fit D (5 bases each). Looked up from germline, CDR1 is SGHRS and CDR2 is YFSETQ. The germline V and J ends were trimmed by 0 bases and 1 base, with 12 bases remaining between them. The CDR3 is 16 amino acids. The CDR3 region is CASSLGGAWGTDTQYF. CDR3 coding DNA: TGCGCCAGCAGCTTGGGAGGGGCTTGGGGCACAGATACGCAGTATTTT.

The CDR3 DNA sequence: TGTGCCAGCAGCCGACGAAGGACAGCCTCGACCCTCTATAATTCACCCCTCCACTTT. Its protein product is CASSRRRTASTLYNSPLHF. The chain joins TRBV2 to TRBJ1-6; TRBD1 is a possible D gene (6 bases). Germline V gene data show CDR1 as SNHLY and CDR2 as FYNNEI. This CDR3 is 19 amino acids long. The germline V and J ends were trimmed by 6 bases and 3 bases, with 24 bases remaining between them.

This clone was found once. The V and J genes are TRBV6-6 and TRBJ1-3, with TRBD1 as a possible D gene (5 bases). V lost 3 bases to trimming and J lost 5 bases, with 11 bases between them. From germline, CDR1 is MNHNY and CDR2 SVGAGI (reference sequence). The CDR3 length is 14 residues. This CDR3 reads CASSYGGARNTIYF. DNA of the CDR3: TGTGCCAGCAGTTATGGAGGGGCCAGAAACACCATATATTTT.

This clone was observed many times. The CDR3 DNA reads TGTGCCAGCAGCGTCTCAGGGGCGACCGGGGAGCTGTTTTTT. This codes for CASSVSGATGELFF. The rearrangement uses TRBV9 and TRBJ2-2, with D perhaps matching TRBD1 (6 bases). The V gene's germline CDR1 is SGDLS and CDR2 YYNGEE. The CDR3 sequence is 14 residues long. Trimming shortened V by 2 bases and J by 5 bases, and 10 bases separated the two germline ends.

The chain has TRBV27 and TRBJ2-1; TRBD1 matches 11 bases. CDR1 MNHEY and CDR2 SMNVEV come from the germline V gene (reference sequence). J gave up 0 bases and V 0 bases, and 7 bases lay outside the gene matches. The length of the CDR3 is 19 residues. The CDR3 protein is CASSLSDRGPVSSYNEQFF. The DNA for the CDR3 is TGTGCCAGCAGTTTATCGGACAGGGGGCCGGTCAGCTCCTACAATGAGCAGTTCTTC.

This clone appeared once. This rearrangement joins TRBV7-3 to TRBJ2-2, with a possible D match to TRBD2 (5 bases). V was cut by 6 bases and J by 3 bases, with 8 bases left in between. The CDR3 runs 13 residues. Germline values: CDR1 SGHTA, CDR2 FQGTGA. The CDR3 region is CASRSGDTGELFF. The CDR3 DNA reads TGTGCCAGCAGGTCCGGGGACACCGGGGAGCTGTTTTTT. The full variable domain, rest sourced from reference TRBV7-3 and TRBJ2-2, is GAGVSQTPSNKVTEKGKYVELRCDPISGHTALYWYRQSLGQGPEFLIYFQGTGAADDSGLPNDRFFAVRPEGSVSTLKIQRTERGDSAVYLCASRSGDTGELFFGEGSRLTVL.

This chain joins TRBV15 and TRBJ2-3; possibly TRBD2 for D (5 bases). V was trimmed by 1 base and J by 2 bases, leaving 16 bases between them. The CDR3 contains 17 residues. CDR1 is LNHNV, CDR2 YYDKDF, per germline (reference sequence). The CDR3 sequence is CATSRGLSSGNTDTQYF. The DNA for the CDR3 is TGTGCCACCAGCAGAGGTCTTAGTTCGGGAAACACAGATACGCAGTATTTT.

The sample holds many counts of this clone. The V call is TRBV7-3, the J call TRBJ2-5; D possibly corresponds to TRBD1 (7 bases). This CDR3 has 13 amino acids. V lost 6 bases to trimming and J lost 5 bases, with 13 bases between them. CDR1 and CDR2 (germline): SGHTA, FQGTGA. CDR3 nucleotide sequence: TGTGCCAGCAGGGAGGGGGCTGGGGAGACCCAGTACTTC. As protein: CASREGAGETQYF.

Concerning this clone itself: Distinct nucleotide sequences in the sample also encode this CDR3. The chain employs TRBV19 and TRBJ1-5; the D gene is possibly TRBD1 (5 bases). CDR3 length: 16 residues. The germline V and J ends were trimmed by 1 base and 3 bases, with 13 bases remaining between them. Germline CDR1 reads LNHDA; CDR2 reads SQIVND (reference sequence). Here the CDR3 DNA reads TGTGCCAGTAGTATAGGTGGGACGGGCCTCAATCAGCCCCAGCATTTT. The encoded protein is CASSIGGTGLNQPQHF.

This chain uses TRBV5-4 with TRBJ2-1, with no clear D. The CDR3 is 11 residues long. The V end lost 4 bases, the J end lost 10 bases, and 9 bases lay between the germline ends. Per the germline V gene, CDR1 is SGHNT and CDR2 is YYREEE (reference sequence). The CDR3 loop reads CASSKTREQFF. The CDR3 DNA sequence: TGTGCCAGCAGCAAAACAAGGGAGCAGTTCTTC.

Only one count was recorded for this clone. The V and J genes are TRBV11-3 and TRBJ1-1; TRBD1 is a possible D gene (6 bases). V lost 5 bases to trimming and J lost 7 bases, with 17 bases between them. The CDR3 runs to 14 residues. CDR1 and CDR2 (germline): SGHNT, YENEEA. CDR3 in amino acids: CASSQQQGSHEAFF. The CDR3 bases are TGTGCCAGCAGCCAACAACAGGGTTCCCATGAAGCTTTCTTT.

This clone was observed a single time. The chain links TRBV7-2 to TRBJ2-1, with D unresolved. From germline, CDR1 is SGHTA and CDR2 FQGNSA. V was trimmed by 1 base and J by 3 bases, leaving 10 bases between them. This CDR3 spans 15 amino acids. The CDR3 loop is CASSLDPNGYNEQFF. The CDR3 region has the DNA TGTGCCAGCAGCTTAGACCCGAACGGCTACAATGAGCAGTTCTTC.

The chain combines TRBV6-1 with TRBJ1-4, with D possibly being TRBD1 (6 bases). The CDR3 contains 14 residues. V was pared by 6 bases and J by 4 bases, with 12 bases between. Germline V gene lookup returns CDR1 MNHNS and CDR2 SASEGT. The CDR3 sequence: CASRHQQGNEKLFF. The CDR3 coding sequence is TGTGCCAGCAGGCACCAACAGGGTAATGAAAAACTGTTTTTT.